This T cell receptor (beta chain) was captured in a study of T cell responses to AZD1222 COVID-19 vaccine. General study findings and limits: Nearly half of spike-specific TCRs reportedly target unmutated variant regions.

V lost 0 bases, J lost 0 bases, and 5 bases stayed unmatched. Germline V CDR1 and CDR2: LGHNA, YSLEER. The CDR3 length is 17 residues. Profiling relied on immunoSEQ multiplex PCR, and the TCRdb table lists in-frame clones only, not all of them. The sample includes tens of thousands of clones, 75% to 85% of them seen just once. On this clone itself: What it recognizes is unknown.

The input for sequencing was peripheral blood, taken 28 days after the second AZD1222 dose. The clonotype originates from an adult who received the AZD1222 COVID-19 vaccine. This rearrangement joins TRBV4-3 to TRBJ1-5; 7 bases fit TRBD1. CDR3 coding DNA: TGCGCCAGCAGCCAAGACAGGGGGGAGGATAGCAATCAGCCCCAGCATTTT. Its translation: CASSQDRGEDSNQPQHF.